The clone carrying this T cell receptor beta chain was observed at least ten times. The germline CDR1 and CDR2 sequences are SQVTM and ANQGSEA. This CDR3 comprises 12 residues. The ends were cut back, 4 bases at V and 4 bases at J, with 10 bases in the middle. This sample is drawn from a study of regulatory T cells in long-lasting Graves disease. iRepertoire HTBI primers and Arm-PCR of CDR3 regions built TCR beta libraries. TCRdb itself ran the multiplex PCR reads through MiXCR, one entry per CDR3 protein. The data show around 340,000 distinct CDR3 sequences, around 19% seen once. Time point noted: persistent/refractory GD, antithyroid drugs over 5 years with positive TRAb. After RNA was extracted from PBMCs, the TCR library was made from it.

The source is a female donor with Graves disease. This sample comprised peripheral blood mononuclear cells (PBMCs), obtained when the disease was refractory, from a patient treated with antithyroid drugs. The chain uses TRBV29-1 and TRBJ1-1; D uncertain. The DNA of the CDR3 is TGCAGCGTTGTCGTAGTGGGCACTGAAGCTTTCTTT. Translated: CSVVVVGTEAFF.